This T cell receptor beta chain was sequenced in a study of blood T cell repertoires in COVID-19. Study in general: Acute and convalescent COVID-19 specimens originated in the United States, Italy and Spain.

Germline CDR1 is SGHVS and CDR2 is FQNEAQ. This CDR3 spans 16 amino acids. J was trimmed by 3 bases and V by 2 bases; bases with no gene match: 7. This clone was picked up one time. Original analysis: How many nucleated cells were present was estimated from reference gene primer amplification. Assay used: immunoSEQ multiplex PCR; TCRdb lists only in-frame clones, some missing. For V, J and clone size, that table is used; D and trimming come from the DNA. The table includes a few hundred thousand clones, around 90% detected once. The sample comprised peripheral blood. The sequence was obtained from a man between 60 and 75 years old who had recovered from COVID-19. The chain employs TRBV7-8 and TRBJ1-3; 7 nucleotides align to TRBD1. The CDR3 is CASSLRTGANGNTIYF. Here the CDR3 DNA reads TGTGCCAGCAGCTTACGAACAGGGGCTAATGGAAACACCATATATTTT.